A selection of T cell receptor beta chains follows, all from one sample in a study of CD8+ T cells in alopecia areata. Profiled with immunoSEQ multiplex PCR; TCRdb holds only in-frame clones, not every one. The data hold around 98,000 clones, with 40% to 55% observed a single time. Sample: CD4+ T cells sorted from blood. Every receptor here comes from a human donor with alopecia areata. The conserved cysteine and the conserved F or W are not part of the CDR3 here.

v_call cdr3_aa
TRBV7-9 ASLPGN
TRBV29-1 SVVLGRRVNEQF
TRBV7-2 ASSFTAGGNYEQY
TRBV29-1 SVGHEQF
TRBV2 ASSADGRNSPLH
TRBV7-2 ASSPVRFNEQF
TRBV19 ASRWDGEDTQY
TRBV30 AWSGSGGGTDTQY
TRBV10-3 AIRDSLYNEQF
TRBV29-1 SGKRGDTDTQY
TRBV2 ASSEGAGAYEQY
TRBV29-1 SVETLAGSTDTQY
TRBV7-9 ASSPPLAGEVNEQF
TRBV30 AWSPRYTEAF
TRBV29-1 SVEEGAWDRGSTDTQY
TRBV29-1 SVEWQGSYEQY